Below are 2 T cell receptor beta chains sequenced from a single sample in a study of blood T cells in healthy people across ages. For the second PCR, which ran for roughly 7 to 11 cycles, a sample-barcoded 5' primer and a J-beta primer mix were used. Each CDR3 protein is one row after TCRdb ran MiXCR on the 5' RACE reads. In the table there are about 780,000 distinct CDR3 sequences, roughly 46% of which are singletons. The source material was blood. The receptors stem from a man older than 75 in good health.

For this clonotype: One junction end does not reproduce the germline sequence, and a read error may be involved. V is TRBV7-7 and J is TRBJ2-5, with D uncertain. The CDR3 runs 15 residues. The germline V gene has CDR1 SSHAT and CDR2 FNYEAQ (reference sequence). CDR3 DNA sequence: TGTGCTAGCAGCTTCGGAGAGAACCCCCAAGAGACCCAGTACTTC. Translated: CASSFGENPQETQYF.

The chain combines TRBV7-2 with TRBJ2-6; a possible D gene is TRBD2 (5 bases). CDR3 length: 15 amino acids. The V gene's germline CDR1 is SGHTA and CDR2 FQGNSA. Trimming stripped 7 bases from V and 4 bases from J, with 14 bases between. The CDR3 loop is CASMEWEWGANVLTF. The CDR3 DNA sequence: TGTGCCAGCATGGAGTGGGAGTGGGGGGCCAACGTCCTGACTTTC.